Sequencing of this T cell receptor (beta chain) was carried out in a study of response to subunit inactivated influenza vaccine (dated by TCRdb to the late 2010s). Background on the whole study: The study used deep quantitative T cell receptor repertoire profiling to track responses to a trivalent subunit inactivated influenza vaccine. The paper's findings and limits, for the study overall: It was suggested by the authors that each seasonal influenza vaccination may recruit only a limited number of new T cells.

Libraries were constructed by RT-PCR. Data came from an Illumina HiSeq 2500. TCRdb applied fastp at Q25 and MiXCR to the public reads, then kept only in-frame beta chains. Rows with a matching CDR3 protein are joined into one entry that keeps the most common DNA and genes. This sample is represented by fewer than 700,000 distinct CDR3 sequences; over 10% of them were singletons. The top ten clones comprise about 12% of the sample. The time point label here, explained by the study, means: 45 days after influenza vaccine administration. The CDR3 holds 13 amino acids from the cysteine to the phenylalanine. The CDR3 DNA has 39 bases and is translated from base 1. Sequences MGHRA (CDR1) and YSYEKL (CDR2) are obtained from the germline V gene. Trimming removed 2 bases from V and 8 bases from J, leaving 10 bases between the germline ends. This clonotype has only a few counts. Its antigen specificity is not known. The record has no base qualities; no much larger clone is one base away.

The origin of this receptor is a man aged 45-65 years who received an inactivated influenza vaccine. Donor details come from another sample of the same person, matched by shared clones. Here the sequenced sample was PBMCs from blood, taken roughly 48 days after vaccination. The receptor chain draws on TRBV4-1 and TRBJ2-1; the D gene identity is not certain. The encoded CDR3 is CASSQWGFDEQFF. The DNA sequence is as follows: TGCGCCAGCAGCCAATGGGGTTTCGATGAGCAGTTCTTC.